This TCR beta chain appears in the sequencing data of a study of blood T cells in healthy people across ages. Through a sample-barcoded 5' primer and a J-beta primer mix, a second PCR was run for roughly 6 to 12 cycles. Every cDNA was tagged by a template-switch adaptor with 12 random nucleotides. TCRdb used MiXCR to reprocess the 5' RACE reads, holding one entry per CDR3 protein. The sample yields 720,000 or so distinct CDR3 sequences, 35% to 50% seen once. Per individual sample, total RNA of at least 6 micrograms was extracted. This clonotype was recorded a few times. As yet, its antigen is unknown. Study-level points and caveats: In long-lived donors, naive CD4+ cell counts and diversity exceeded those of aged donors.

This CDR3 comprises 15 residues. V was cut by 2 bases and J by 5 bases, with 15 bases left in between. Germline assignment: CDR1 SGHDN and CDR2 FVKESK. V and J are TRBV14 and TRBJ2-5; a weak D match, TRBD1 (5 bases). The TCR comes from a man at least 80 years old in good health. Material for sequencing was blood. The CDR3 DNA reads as TGTGCCAGCAGCCAAATACGTGGCAGGGATGAGACCCAGTACTTC. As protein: CASSQIRGRDETQYF.